These 11 T cell receptor beta chains were all obtained from the same sample, sequenced in a study of T cells after yellow fever vaccination (dated 2019 in TCRdb). Library method: 5' RACE. The sequencing machine was an Illumina HiSeq 2500. TCRdb passed the public sequencing reads through fastp at Q25 and MiXCR, retaining productive beta sequences. All rows with the same CDR3 protein become a single entry with the most common DNA and genes. Within this sample are 500,000 to 650,000 distinct CDR3 sequences, with approximately 16% of them counted one time only. The ten biggest clones cover around 16% of the sample. The treatment or condition tag for this specimen amounts to: live attenuated yellow fever vaccine strain. Sequenced here: PBMCs, sampled less than 6 days after the first yellow fever vaccination. The source of these receptors is a man between 18 and 29 years old who received the YFV17D yellow fever vaccine.

V is TRBV21-1 and J is TRBJ1-1; TRBD1 is the table's D call and was not checked against the DNA. TRBV21-1 is described as a pseudogene. The CDR3 totals 12 residues. The CDR3 protein is CASTTGASEAFF. The CDR3 DNA sequence: TGTGCCAGCACAACAGGGGCCTCTGAAGCTTTCTTT.

The genes are TRBV5-1 and TRBJ2-1; D uncertain. There are 13 residues in the CDR3. Per the germline V gene, CDR1 is SGHRS and CDR2 is YFSETQ. Trimming cost V 4 bases and J 3 bases, with 8 bases left between them. This CDR3 reads CASSGDNYNEQFF. DNA of the CDR3: TGCGCCAGCAGCGGAGACAACTACAATGAGCAGTTCTTC.

This clonotype was detected a few times. The chain uses TRBV6-1 and TRBJ2-7; TRBD1 or TRBD2 may be the D gene (6 bases each). Germline assignment: CDR1 MNHNS and CDR2 SASEGT. The CDR3 contains 16 residues. Trimming cost V 1 base and J 7 bases, with 20 bases left between them. The CDR3 loop reads CASSEGIGLRGGEQYF. CDR3 DNA sequence: TGTGCCAGCAGTGAAGGGATAGGACTCCGAGGGGGGGAGCAGTACTTC.

This clonotype occurred many times. The chain links TRBV12-3 or TRBV12-4 to TRBJ1-2; D remains unclear. CDR3 length equals 11 residues. V lost 6 bases to trimming and J lost 1 base, with 3 bases between them. CDR3 amino acids: CASSFNYGYTF. CDR3 nucleotide sequence: TGTGCCAGCAGCTTTAACTATGGCTACACCTTC.

This clonotype has just a few counts. The CDR3 nucleotides are TGTGCCAGCAGCCCCCCGGGGGCCTATTCACCCCTCCACTTT. It is translated as CASSPPGAYSPLHF. This sequence joins TRBV9 and TRBJ1-6, with D tentatively TRBD1 (6 bases). Trimming removed 4 bases from V and 8 bases from J, with 13 bases in between. The germline CDR1 and CDR2 sequences are SGDLS and YYNGEE. This CDR3 is built from 14 residues.

The CDR3 loop is CSARTGGHGGYTF. DNA of the CDR3: TGCAGCGCCCGGACAGGGGGACATGGTGGCTACACCTTC. The V call is TRBV29-1, the J call TRBJ1-2; 10 positions agree with TRBD1. Germline V gives CDR1 SQVTM, CDR2 ANQGSEA. The CDR3 totals 13 residues. The V and J ends lost 7 bases and 7 bases, in that order; junction bases with no gene match: 9.

This clonotype was detected ten times or more. The chain recombines TRBV4-3 with TRBJ1-6; D remains unclear. This CDR3 contains 13 residues. Trimming pared 1 base from V and 5 bases from J, leaving 3 bases between. Germline V lookup: CDR1 LGHNA, CDR2 YSLEER. The CDR3 bases are TGCGCCAGCAGCCAAGTAAATAATTCACCCCTCCACTTT. This codes for CASSQVNNSPLHF.

This clonotype was seen a handful of times. This CDR3 is CASSRIQGRPDTQYF. The CDR3 region has the DNA TGTGCCAGCAGTCGTATTCAGGGGAGACCAGATACGCAGTATTTT. The chain has TRBV6-4 and TRBJ2-3; perhaps TRBD1 as D (6 bases). The V and J ends lost 5 bases and 4 bases respectively, with 16 bases between them. Germline CDR1 reads MRHNA; CDR2 reads SNTAGT. The CDR3 totals 15 residues.

This rearrangement joins TRBV27 to TRBJ2-7; D perhaps matches TRBD1 (6 bases). Trimming removed 2 bases at V and 2 bases at J, with 13 bases between. Germline V gene data show CDR1 as MNHEY and CDR2 as SMNVEV (reference sequence). The CDR3 has 15 residues. The CDR3 region is CASSLAQGLPYEQYF. The DNA for the CDR3 is TGTGCCAGCAGTTTAGCCCAGGGGCTACCCTACGAGCAGTACTTC.

V is TRBV12-3 or TRBV12-4 and J is TRBJ2-7, with 8 nucleotides matching TRBD2. Trimming took 0 bases from V and 3 from J; bases not matched to a gene: 1. The CDR3 length is 14 residues. CDR3: CASSLALAGYEQYF. In DNA, the CDR3 is TGTGCCAGCAGTTTAGCCCTAGCGGGCTACGAGCAGTACTTC.

This clonotype appeared a few times. This chain connects TRBV20-1 to TRBJ2-2, with TRBD1 matching 9 bases. The trim removed 6 bases at V and 3 bases at J, leaving 8 bases unmatched. There are 15 residues in the CDR3. CDR1 and CDR2 (germline): DFQATT, SNEGSKA (reference sequence). CDR3 sequence: CSAITDRGDTGELFF. CDR3 sequence (DNA): TGCAGTGCCATAACCGACAGGGGGGACACCGGGGAGCTGTTTTTT.